This TCR beta chain was captured in a study of T-cell memory formation after mild COVID-19. TCRdb redid the calling of the 5' RACE reads with MiXCR, one entry per CDR3 protein. The table includes about 290,000 distinct CDR3 sequences, about a sixth detected once. This sequence originates from a man between 18 and 35 years old who had mild COVID-19 (a few samples of this study predate the infection). Cell type and time point are not known. Sequenced: PBMCs or a T cell subset sorted from them (not recorded which).

The CDR3 is CASSQDKGRYGYTF. The CDR3, as DNA: TGTGCCAGCAGCCAAGATAAAGGCAGGTATGGCTACACCTTC. The genes are TRBV4-2 and TRBJ1-2; D gene uncertain. This CDR3 has 14 residues. V gave up 0 bases and J gave up 5 bases, with 10 bases separating them. Per germline, CDR1 LGHNA and CDR2 YNFKEQ.